This T cell receptor beta chain was observed in a study of T cell responses to AZD1222 COVID-19 vaccine. Using immunoSEQ multiplex PCR, the repertoire was profiled, and TCRdb retains in-frame clones only, with some absent. The sample has some 58,000 clones, 60% to 80% seen once; the top ten hold less than 5%. The V and J ends lost 6 bases and 4 bases, in that order; junction bases with no gene match: 7. Germline CDR1 and CDR2: LNHDA and SQIVND (reference sequence). The CDR3 is 15 amino acids. Study-wide results and caveats: At baseline, just 5 or 6 AZD1222 recipients tested seropositive.

A remark on this clone: The antigen is unknown.

The chain links TRBV19 to TRBJ2-5; TRBD2 matches at 11 bases. The sequence was obtained from an adult who received the AZD1222 COVID-19 vaccine. Sequenced here: peripheral blood, sampled 28 days after the second AZD1222 dose. The CDR3 loop is CASRRLAGGPETQYF. CDR3 coding DNA: TGTGCCAGTAGAAGGCTAGCGGGGGGCCCAGAGACCCAGTACTTC.